This T cell receptor beta chain was recorded in a study of PD-L1 blockade in urothelial cancer. Looking at the study overall: Patients took up atezolizumab at some point between 2014 and 2015 at 1,200 mg intravenously every 3 weeks. A median of 141,255 T cells was found in the blood samples. Study-wide results and caveats: At the 3-week point, tumor-associated blood clones expanded more in durable-benefit patients.

Libraries were prepared by immunoSEQ multiplex PCR; TCRdb keeps only in-frame clonotypes and omits some of them. The data hold more than 45,000 clones, with 70% to 85% observed a single time. This clone occurred a few times. The antigen is undetermined. This CDR3 is built from 16 residues. V lost 6 bases and J lost 6; bases outside the gene matches: 13. Per germline, CDR1 MNHNY and CDR2 SVGAGI (reference sequence). The chain combines TRBV6-6 with TRBJ2-2; 7 nucleotides line up with TRBD2. The sequence came from a man aged 65 to 85 with urothelial cancer. The sequencing here drew on PBMCs, taken around atezolizumab (anti-PD-L1) treatment. The CDR3 DNA reads as TGTGCCAGCAGCCCTCCGGGGAGGGTGTCTGCCGGGGAGCTGTTTTTT. Translation gives CASSPPGRVSAGELFF.